This T cell receptor beta chain was identified in a study of Ad26.COV2.S vaccination and SARS-CoV-2 variants. Study conclusions and caveats: Similar non-spike TCR breadth was seen in vaccine and placebo recipients.

As regards this clone: Its specificity is not known. The sample has other DNA sequences that encode this CDR3 too.

CDR1 is MDHEN and CDR2 is SYDVKM in the germline V gene. There are 13 residues in the CDR3. Trimming took off 6 bases at V and 0 bases at J, with 6 bases between the two ends. Some clones are missing from TCRdb's copy, which holds only in-frame ones; the method was immunoSEQ multiplex PCR. The sample has some 500,000 clones, 89% seen once. Treatment given: roughly 18 received Ad26.COV2.S at low or high dose, single or two shots; 5 received placebo; per-sample allocation not given. Following the first vaccine or placebo injection, samples were taken on day 63. The rearrangement uses TRBV28 and TRBJ1-5; unclear D gene. Sequenced here: peripheral blood, sampled in a trial of Ad26.COV2.S vaccine versus placebo. The clonotype comes from a person aged 18-65 years who received the Ad26.COV2.S COVID-19 vaccine or a placebo. CDR3 loop: CASSSYSNQPQHF. DNA for the CDR3: TGTGCCAGCAGCTCCTATAGCAATCAGCCCCAGCATTTT.